This TCR beta chain originates from a study of beta chain features in type 1 diabetes. The junction had 6 bases not matched to a gene; V was cut back by 4 bases and J by 1 base. CDR1 is SEHNR, CDR2 FQNEAQ, per germline (reference sequence). The CDR3 loop spans 15 amino acids. As regards this clone: Its antigen remains unknown.

Expressed TCRB transcripts were sequenced, since all the RNA that had been isolated was reverse transcribed. TCRdb's table, derived via immunoSEQ multiplex PCR, lists solely in-frame clones and lacks some. The table shows approximately 400,000 clones, with approximately 16% occurring only once. General study points: Moderate but significant shortening of TCRB CDR3s was recorded in all four CD4+ subsets from Type 1 diabetes patients. Although PCR might favor shorter templates, it would do so equally in patients and controls.

The origin of this receptor is a woman aged 18-29 years in good health. Sample: naive CD4+ T cells from blood. The chain combines TRBV7-9 with TRBJ1-1; 7 bases align to TRBD1. The CDR3 is CASSWSGTENTEAFF. The CDR3 coding sequence is TGTGCCAGCAGCTGGTCCGGGACAGAGAACACTGAAGCTTTCTTT.